The T cell receptor beta chain described here comes from a study of T cell responses to AZD1222 COVID-19 vaccine. Study results and limitations: Close to half of all spike-specific TCRs reportedly target regions of the variants that are unmutated. Donors were largely white British and mainly female; clonal diversity was possibly underestimated. Repertoires in all cases were sampled only once the peak T cell response had passed. Among those given AZD1222, only five or six were seropositive at baseline.

Assay used: immunoSEQ multiplex PCR; TCRdb lists only in-frame clones, some missing. This sample has 150,000 or so clones, with 90% to 95% found just once. In regard to this clone: Its antigen remains unidentified.

J was trimmed by 4 bases and V by 4 bases; bases with no gene match: 10. The germline V gene encodes CDR1 SGHRS and CDR2 YFSETQ. The CDR3 covers 15 residues. This TCR was recovered from an adult in good health. This sequence joins TRBV5-1 and TRBJ1-2; 7 bases map to TRBD1. The sample consisted of peripheral blood, taken on day 0 of AZD1222 vaccination. The CDR3 region has the DNA TGCGCCAGCAGCCCCGGCCACAGGGGTGGCTATGGCTACACCTTC. This sequence encodes CASSPGHRGGYGYTF.